This is a list of T cell receptor beta chains from one sample in a study of Ad26.COV2.S vaccination and SARS-CoV-2 variants. The protocol was immunoSEQ multiplex PCR, while the TCRdb copy is restricted to in-frame clones and leaves out a portion. The table lists roughly 380,000 clones, approximately 87% of them singletons. Sequencing used peripheral blood, obtained in a trial of Ad26.COV2.S vaccine versus placebo. These receptors all come from a person aged 18 to 65 who received the Ad26.COV2.S COVID-19 vaccine or a placebo. The CDR3 runs from the conserved cysteine through the conserved F or W.

TRBV6-6 | CASSLRDRLSSYNSPLHF
TRBV28 | CASSLTLPNYGYTF
TRBV4-2 | CASSQEGSQGGTDTQYF
TRBV2 | CASSEVTYDQPQHF
TRBV27 | CASSLYATNEKLFF
TRBV9 | CASSVAGGIEAFF
TRBV6-2/TRBV6-3 | CASSYPSGGAFRSSYNEQFF
TRBV5-6 | CASTGGVWGGPLGEQYF
TRBV5-1 | CASSLQGGYQETQYF
TRBV11-2 | CASSTGYEQFF
TRBV3-1/TRBV3-2 | CASSQEIRGNRYGYTF
TRBV11-2 | CASRRIRGSPNSGANVLTF
TRBV19 | CASTPGQDYTEAFF
TRBV19 | CASSSRDTRYEQYF
TRBV11-3 | CASSFGTGSTDTQYF
TRBV6-5 | CASSFQGATEAFF
TRBV5-6 | CASSSRQGAHIQYF
TRBV30 | CAWSSGQGTTGELFF
TRBV4-3 | CASSQDTSDRETQYF
TRBV4-3 | CASSKTGYVHNEQFF
TRBV6-2/TRBV6-3 | CASSTFLRQSLAKNIQYF
TRBV6-2/TRBV6-3 | CASSYSDVARGGYTF
TRBV5-5 | CASSLVFQNNEQFF
TRBV30 | CAWSAHSNQETQYF
TRBV27 | CASSLRSYTGELFF
TRBV7-2 | CASSLGTGYEQYF
TRBV7-9 | CASSLVADNEQFF
TRBV29-1 | CSVEKGGNTEAFF
TRBV19 | CASSIARREGGYTF